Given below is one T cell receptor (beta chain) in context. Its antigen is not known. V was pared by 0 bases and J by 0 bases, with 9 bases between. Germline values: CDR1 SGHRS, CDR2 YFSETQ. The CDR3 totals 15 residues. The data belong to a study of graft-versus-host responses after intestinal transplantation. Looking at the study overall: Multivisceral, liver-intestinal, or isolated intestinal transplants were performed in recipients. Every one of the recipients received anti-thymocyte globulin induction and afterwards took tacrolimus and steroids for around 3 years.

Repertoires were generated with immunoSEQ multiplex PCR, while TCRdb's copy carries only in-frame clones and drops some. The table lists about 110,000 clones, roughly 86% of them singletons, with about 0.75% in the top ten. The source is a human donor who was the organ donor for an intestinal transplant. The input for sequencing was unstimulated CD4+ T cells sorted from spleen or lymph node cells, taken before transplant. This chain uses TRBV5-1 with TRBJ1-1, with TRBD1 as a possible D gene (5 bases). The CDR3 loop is CASSLGGTMNTEAFF. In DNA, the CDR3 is TGCGCCAGCAGCTTGGGAGGGACCATGAACACTGAAGCTTTCTTT.